This TCR beta chain was profiled in a study of esophageal squamous cell carcinoma under preoperative chemotherapy. Study summary: TCR repertoires were profiled from both peripheral blood T cells and tumor-infiltrating lymphocytes. General study points: Clonal contraction, more than amplification, hit abundant clones after paclitaxel-nedaplatin.

A word on this clonotype: As yet, its antigen is unknown.

Time point meaning: before preoperative PTX-NDP chemotherapy. Preoperative chemotherapy with paclitaxel-nedaplatin was given to patients before surgery. From the PCR reads, TCRdb called clonotypes with MiXCR, one entry per CDR3 protein. The table shows about 15,000 distinct CDR3 sequences, with more than 45% occurring only once. This material was collected from a patient given preoperative chemotherapy. This sequence originates from a human donor with esophageal squamous cell carcinoma. The donor label of this sample is uncertain.

The CDR3 DNA reads TGTGCCAGCTATTACAGGGGGCGAGATACGCAGTATTTT. It is translated as CASYYRGRDTQYF. The V gene is TRBV6-5, the J gene TRBJ2-3; 9 bases line up with TRBD1. Germline V gene data show CDR1 as MNHEY and CDR2 as SVGAGI. The CDR3 runs to 13 residues. V lost 8 bases, J lost 5 bases, and 5 bases stayed unmatched.